The rows below give T cell receptor beta chains drawn from one sample of a study of T cells in Graves' hyperthyroidism and ophthalmopathy. MiXCR, run by TCRdb on the multiplex PCR reads, gives a single entry per CDR3 protein. Found here are about 560,000 distinct CDR3 sequences, more than 15% of them singletons; the top ten hold around 7.3%. What was sequenced was blood. All receptors come from a woman in her 30s with Graves' hyperthyroidism. The CDR3 runs from the conserved cysteine through the conserved F or W. Fields, in order: V gene, J gene, CDR3 protein.

TRBV6-2/TRBV6-3,TRBJ2-5,CASSYTYPGETQYF
TRBV7-2,TRBJ2-3,CASSLNTGLAGEADTQYF
TRBV11-1,TRBJ2-2,CASSPQTDAGPYPGELFF
TRBV30,TRBJ1-1,CAWILGTVFGTKAFF
TRBV7-9,TRBJ2-7,CASSPPRDYEQYF
TRBV9,TRBJ2-1,CASSPNSNHRGEQFF
TRBV4-1,TRBJ2-7,CASSWIAGRSYEQYF
TRBV2,TRBJ1-2,CASSGLGGYTF
TRBV5-1,TRBJ2-7,CASSPLGWRDGTYEQYF
TRBV3-1,TRBJ2-3,CASSQQASTDAQYF
TRBV2,TRBJ2-1,CASSGTSGRAAYNEQFF
TRBV6-2/TRBV6-3,TRBJ2-6,CASSYNGDRGSGANVLTF
TRBV5-1,TRBJ2-2,CASSLSAVTNTGELFF
TRBV20-1,TRBJ1-2,CSGQTGNYGYTF
TRBV11-2,TRBJ2-2,CASSTRTTGELFF
TRBV9,TRBJ2-7,CASSPRPTGASSYEQYF
TRBV5-1,TRBJ2-7,CASSFTTGVIEQYF
TRBV20-1,TRBJ2-7,CSASETRDFEQYF
TRBV3-1,TRBJ2-2,CASSQDETTLLGELFF
TRBV10-3,TRBJ1-6,CAISVQQADSPLHF
TRBV20-1,TRBJ1-4,CSTLASGTNEKLFF
TRBV9,TRBJ1-1,CASSVGMEAFF
TRBV20-1,TRBJ1-2,CSASWAVYGYTF
TRBV19,TRBJ1-5,CASSTTSNQPQHF
TRBV6-2/TRBV6-3,TRBJ1-5,CASSYSARGSQPQHF
TRBV19,TRBJ2-3,CASRELAGGQTDTQYF
TRBV12-3/TRBV12-4,TRBJ1-1,CASSLLEGTEAFF
TRBV7-9,TRBJ2-1,CASSSRAGSSYNEQFF
TRBV20-1,TRBJ1-1,CSALQFWGENTEAFF
TRBV20-1,TRBJ2-2,CSARVSQGVSTGELFF
TRBV20-1,TRBJ2-1,CSAREFYRQSSYNEQFF
TRBV3-1,TRBJ1-2,CASSQERINYGYTF
TRBV7-9,TRBJ2-1,CASSRGPTNNEQFF
TRBV5-1,TRBJ2-7,CASRDAGGPNEQYF
TRBV19,TRBJ1-1,CASSIPNWREAFF
TRBV7-6,TRBJ2-1,CASSTRDRVDEQFF
TRBV30,TRBJ1-6,CACTVSGNSPLHF
TRBV11-2,TRBJ2-3,CASSFPTVTDTQYF
TRBV9,TRBJ2-2,CASSVEGTTRERELFF
TRBV30,TRBJ2-1,CAWSVGAGIDEQFF
TRBV6-2/TRBV6-3,TRBJ2-7,CASSYYDYEQYF
TRBV28,TRBJ1-2,CASGRGGNINYGYTF
TRBV7-9,TRBJ2-4,CASSLVQTLAKNIQYF
TRBV12-3/TRBV12-4,TRBJ2-2,CASSLRGTSGDPGELFF
TRBV4-1,TRBJ2-2,CASSQGLAGGELFF
TRBV25-1,TRBJ2-1,CASSEPRLAGVNEQFF
TRBV7-2,TRBJ1-1,CASSPHMNTEAFF
TRBV2,TRBJ1-2,CASEGAFRISNYGYTF
TRBV6-1,TRBJ1-2,CATDPGTGGRKDGYTF
TRBV24-1,TRBJ2-5,CATSDLREGPGETQYF
TRBV10-2,TRBJ2-1,CASEEPNYNEQFF
TRBV28,TRBJ1-1,CASSPRTGRGEAFF
TRBV28,TRBJ2-7,CASSTTSLEQYF
TRBV5-1,TRBJ2-7,CASSGTSTYEQYF